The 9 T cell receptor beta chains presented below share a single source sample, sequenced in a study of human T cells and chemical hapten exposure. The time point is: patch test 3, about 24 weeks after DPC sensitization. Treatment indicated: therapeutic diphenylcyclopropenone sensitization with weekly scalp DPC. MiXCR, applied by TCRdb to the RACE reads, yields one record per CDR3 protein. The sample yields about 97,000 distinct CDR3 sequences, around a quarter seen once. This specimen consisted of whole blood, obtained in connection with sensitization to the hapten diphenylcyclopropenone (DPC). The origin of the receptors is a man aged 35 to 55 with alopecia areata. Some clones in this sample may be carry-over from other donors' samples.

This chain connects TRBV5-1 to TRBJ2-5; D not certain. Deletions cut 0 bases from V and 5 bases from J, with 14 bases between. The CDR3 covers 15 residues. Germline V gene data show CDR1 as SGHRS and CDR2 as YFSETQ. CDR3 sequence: CASSLALPWRETQYF. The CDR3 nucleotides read TGCGCCAGCAGCTTGGCCCTGCCGTGGCGGGAGACCCAGTACTTC. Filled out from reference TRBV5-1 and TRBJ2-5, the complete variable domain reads KAGVTQTPRYLIKTRGQQVTLSCSPISGHRSVSWYQQTPGQGLQFLFEYFSETQRNKGNFPGRFSGRQFSNSRSEMNVSTLELGDSALYLCASSLALPWRETQYFGPGTRLLVL.

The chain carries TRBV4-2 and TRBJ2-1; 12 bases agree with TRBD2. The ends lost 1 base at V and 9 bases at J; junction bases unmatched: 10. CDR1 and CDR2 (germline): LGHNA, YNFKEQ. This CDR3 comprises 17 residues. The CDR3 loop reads CASSQGTSGTSNGEQFF. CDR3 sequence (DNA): TGTGCCAGCAGCCAAGGGACTAGCGGGACCTCCAATGGTGAGCAGTTCTTC.

The CDR3 DNA reads TGCAGTGCTAGACCGACGGGACTCACCTACAATGAGCAGTTCTTC. Translating it yields CSARPTGLTYNEQFF. The V gene is TRBV20-1, the J gene TRBJ2-1; perhaps TRBD2 as D (6 bases). CDR1 and CDR2 from the germline V gene are DFQATT and SNEGSKA (reference sequence). The V end was cut by 2 bases, the J end by 2 bases, with 13 bases between. The CDR3 is 15 residues long.

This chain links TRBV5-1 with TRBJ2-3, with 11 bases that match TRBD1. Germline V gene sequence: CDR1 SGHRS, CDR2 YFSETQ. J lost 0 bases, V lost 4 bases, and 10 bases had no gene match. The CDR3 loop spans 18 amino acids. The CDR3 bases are TGCGCCAGCAGCCTTGGACAGGGGGCGGCCCCTAGCACAGATACGCAGTATTTT. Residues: CASSLGQGAAPSTDTQYF.

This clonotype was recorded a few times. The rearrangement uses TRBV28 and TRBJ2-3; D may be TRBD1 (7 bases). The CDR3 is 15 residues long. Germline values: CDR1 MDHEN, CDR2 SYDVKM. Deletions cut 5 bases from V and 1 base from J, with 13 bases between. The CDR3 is CASSGGTVGTDTQYF. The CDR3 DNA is TGTGCCAGCAGTGGGGGGACAGTCGGCACAGATACGCAGTATTTT.

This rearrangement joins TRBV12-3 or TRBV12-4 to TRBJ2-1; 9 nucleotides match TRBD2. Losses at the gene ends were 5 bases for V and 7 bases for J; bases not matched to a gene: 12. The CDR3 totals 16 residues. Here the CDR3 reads CASSPEGREGQNEQFF. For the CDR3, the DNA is TGTGCCAGCAGTCCGGAAGGGCGGGAGGGCCAAAATGAGCAGTTCTTC.

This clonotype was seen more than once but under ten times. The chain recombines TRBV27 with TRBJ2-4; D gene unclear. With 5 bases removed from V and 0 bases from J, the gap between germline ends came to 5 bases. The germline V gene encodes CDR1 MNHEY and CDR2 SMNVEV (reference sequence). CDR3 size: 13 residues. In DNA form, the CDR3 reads TGTGCCAGCAGTAACGTAGCCAAAAACATTCAGTACTTC. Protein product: CASSNVAKNIQYF.

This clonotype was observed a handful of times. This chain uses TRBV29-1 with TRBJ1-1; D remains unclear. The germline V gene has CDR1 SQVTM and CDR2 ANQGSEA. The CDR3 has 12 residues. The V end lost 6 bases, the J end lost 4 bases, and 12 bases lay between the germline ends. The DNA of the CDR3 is TGCAGCGTCTCCACTGGTGGCACTGAAGCTTTCTTT. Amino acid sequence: CSVSTGGTEAFF.

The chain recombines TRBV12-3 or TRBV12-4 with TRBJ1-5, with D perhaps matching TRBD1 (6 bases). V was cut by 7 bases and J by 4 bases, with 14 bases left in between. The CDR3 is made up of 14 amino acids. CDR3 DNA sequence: TGTGCCAGCAAGACAGGCTTCGCTAATCAGCCCCAGCATTTT. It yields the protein CASKTGFANQPQHF.